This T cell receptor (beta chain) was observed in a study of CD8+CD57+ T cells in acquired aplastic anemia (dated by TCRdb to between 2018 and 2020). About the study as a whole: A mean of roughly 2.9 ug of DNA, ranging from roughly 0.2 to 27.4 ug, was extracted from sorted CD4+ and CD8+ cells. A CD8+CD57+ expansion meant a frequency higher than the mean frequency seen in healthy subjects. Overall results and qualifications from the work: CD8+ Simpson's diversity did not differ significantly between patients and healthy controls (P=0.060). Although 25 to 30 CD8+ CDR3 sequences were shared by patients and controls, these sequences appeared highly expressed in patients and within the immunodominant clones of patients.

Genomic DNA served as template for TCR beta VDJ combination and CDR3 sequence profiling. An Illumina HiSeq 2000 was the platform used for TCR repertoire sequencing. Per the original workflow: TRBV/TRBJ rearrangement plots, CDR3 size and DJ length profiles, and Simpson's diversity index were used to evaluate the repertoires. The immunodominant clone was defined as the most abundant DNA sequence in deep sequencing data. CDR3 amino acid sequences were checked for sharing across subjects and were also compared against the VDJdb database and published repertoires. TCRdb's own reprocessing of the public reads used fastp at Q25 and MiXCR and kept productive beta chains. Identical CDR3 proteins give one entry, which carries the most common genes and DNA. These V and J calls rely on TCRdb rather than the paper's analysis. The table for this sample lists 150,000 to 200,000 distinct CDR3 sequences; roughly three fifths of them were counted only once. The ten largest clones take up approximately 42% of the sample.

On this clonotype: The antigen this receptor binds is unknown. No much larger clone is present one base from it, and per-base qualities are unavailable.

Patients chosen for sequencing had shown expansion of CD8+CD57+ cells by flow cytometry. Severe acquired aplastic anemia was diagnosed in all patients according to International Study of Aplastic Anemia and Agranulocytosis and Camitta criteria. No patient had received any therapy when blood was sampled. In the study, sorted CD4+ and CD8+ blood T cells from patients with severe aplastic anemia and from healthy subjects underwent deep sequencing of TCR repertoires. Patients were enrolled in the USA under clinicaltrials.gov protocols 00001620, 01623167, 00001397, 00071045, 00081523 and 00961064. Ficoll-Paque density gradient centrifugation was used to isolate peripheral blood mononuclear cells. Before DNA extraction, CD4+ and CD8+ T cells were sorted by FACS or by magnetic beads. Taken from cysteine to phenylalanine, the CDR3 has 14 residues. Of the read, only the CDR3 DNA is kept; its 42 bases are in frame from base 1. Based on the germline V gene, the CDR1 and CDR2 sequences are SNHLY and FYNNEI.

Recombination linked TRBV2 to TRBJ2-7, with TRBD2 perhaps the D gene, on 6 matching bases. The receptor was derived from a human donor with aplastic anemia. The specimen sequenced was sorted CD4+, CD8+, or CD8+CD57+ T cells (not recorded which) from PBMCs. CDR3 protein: CARDFGGAYYEQYF. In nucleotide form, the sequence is TGTGCTAGAGATTTTGGCGGGGCTTATTACGAGCAGTACTTC.